A selection of T cell receptor beta chains follows, all from one sample in a study of shared clonotypes between healthy human individuals. TCRdb's copy holds only in-frame clones and misses some; the assay was immunoSEQ multiplex PCR. The repertoire holds under 2,000,000 clones, about 95% seen once, with approximately 1.2% in the top ten. The specimen sequenced was naive CD8+ T cells sorted from blood. These receptor sequences come from a man between 18 and 35 years old in good health. Both conserved end residues are part of each CDR3. A D gene is named only where the DNA matches it firmly. Some rows mark clone size as missing; the rest say once, few, many or name a class of expanded clone.

14	TRBV6-1	TRBJ2-7	.	.	CASSGSGPLYEQYF	TGTGCCAGCAGTGGCAGCGGACCTCTCTACGAGCAGTACTTC
15	TRBV9	TRBJ2-3	.	.	CASSVVGANTDTQYF	TGTGCCAGCAGCGTAGTCGGGGCCAACACAGATACGCAGTATTTT
14	TRBV25-1	TRBJ2-1	.	once	CASTMTHPYNEQFF	TGTGCCAGCACCATGACCCACCCCTACAATGAGCAGTTCTTC
15	TRBV6-6	TRBJ2-1	TRBD2	.	CASSLGGSTNNEQFF	TGTGCCAGCAGTCTGGGCGGGAGTACCAACAATGAGCAGTTCTTC
13	TRBV11-2	TRBJ1-1	.	.	CASSSWESAEAFF	TGTGCCAGCAGCTCATGGGAGAGTGCTGAAGCTTTCTTT
14	TRBV27	TRBJ1-5	.	once	CASSTVTGNQPQHF	TGTGCCAGCAGTACCGTTACAGGGAATCAGCCCCAGCATTTT
14	TRBV18	TRBJ2-2	.	.	CASSPEGDPGELFF	TGTGCCAGCTCGCCCGAGGGGGACCCCGGGGAGCTGTTTTTT
15	TRBV27	TRBJ2-7	TRBD1	.	CASSFLTGSSYEQYF	TGTGCCAGCAGTTTTTTGACAGGGAGCTCCTACGAGCAGTACTTC
13	TRBV9	TRBJ1-2	.	.	CASSGYRDYGYTF	TGTGCCAGCAGCGGTTACAGGGACTATGGCTACACCTTC
15	TRBV14	TRBJ2-2	TRBD1	.	CASSLRDSYPGELFF	TGTGCCAGCAGCCTCCGGGACAGCTATCCCGGGGAGCTGTTTTTT
13	TRBV29-1	TRBJ2-3	.	.	CSSWTTSTDTQYF	TGCAGCTCTTGGACTACTAGCACAGATACGCAGTATTTT
18	TRBV6-1	TRBJ2-2	TRBD1	.	CASSELKGGYANTGELFF	TGTGCCAGCAGTGAACTGAAAGGGGGCTATGCGAACACCGGGGAGCTGTTTTTT
12	TRBV6-1	TRBJ1-1	.	.	CASSRGSTEAFF	TGTGCCAGCAGTAGGGGGTCCACTGAAGCTTTCTTT
18	TRBV1	TRBJ1-6	.	.	CTSSQDIGEDSALFTLHF	TGCACCAGCAGCCAAGATATTGGTGAGGACAGCGCTCTGTTCACCCTCCACTTT
15	TRBV15	TRBJ2-5	.	.	CATSSSPGILGTQYF	TGTGCCACCAGCAGTAGTCCGGGAATACTAGGGACCCAGTACTTC
18	TRBV15	TRBJ2-7	TRBD1	.	CATSRERDRTVSSYEQYF	TGTGCCACCAGCAGAGAAAGGGACAGGACCGTCAGCTCCTACGAGCAGTACTTC
12	TRBV5-1	TRBJ2-7	.	.	CASSLAVGEQYF	TGCGCCAGCAGCCTGGCAGTCGGGGAGCAGTACTTC
14	TRBV5-1	TRBJ2-7	.	.	CASSLAPGDYEQYF	TGCGCCAGCAGCTTGGCCCCAGGGGACTACGAGCAGTACTTC
12	TRBV6-5	TRBJ2-7	.	.	CASSPDGYEQYF	TGTGCCAGCAGCCCCGACGGCTACGAGCAGTACTTC
14	TRBV4-3	TRBJ2-1	TRBD1	once	CASSPRQGNNEQFF	TGCGCCAGCAGCCCCCGACAGGGGAACAATGAGCAGTTCTTC